This T cell receptor beta chain was sequenced in a study of blood T cell repertoires in COVID-19. At the level of the study: The United States, Italy and Spain were the sources of the acute and convalescent COVID-19 samples. PBMCs, B-cell-depleted T cells, or T cells provided the cDNA or gDNA that made up the material.

In the authors' methods: The authors estimated nucleated cell counts from reference gene primer amplification. Method: immunoSEQ multiplex PCR; TCRdb's copy keeps in-frame clones and lacks some. The V and J calls and clone size are taken from that table; D and trimming were inferred from the DNA. The sample consists of about 140,000 clones, 65% to 80% of them appearing once. The CDR3 sequence is 14 residues long. Unmatched junction bases numbered 1, after V lost 1 base and J lost 5 bases. Germline V gene data show CDR1 as SGHTA and CDR2 as FQGNSA. The chain uses TRBV7-2 and TRBJ1-2, with 10 bases matching TRBD1. The sequencing input was peripheral blood. This receptor was taken from a man older than 75 with acute or convalescent COVID-19. CDR3 in amino acids: CASSLGGQGYGYTF. The CDR3 nucleotides read TGTGCCAGCAGCTTAGGGGGACAGGGGTATGGCTACACCTTC.